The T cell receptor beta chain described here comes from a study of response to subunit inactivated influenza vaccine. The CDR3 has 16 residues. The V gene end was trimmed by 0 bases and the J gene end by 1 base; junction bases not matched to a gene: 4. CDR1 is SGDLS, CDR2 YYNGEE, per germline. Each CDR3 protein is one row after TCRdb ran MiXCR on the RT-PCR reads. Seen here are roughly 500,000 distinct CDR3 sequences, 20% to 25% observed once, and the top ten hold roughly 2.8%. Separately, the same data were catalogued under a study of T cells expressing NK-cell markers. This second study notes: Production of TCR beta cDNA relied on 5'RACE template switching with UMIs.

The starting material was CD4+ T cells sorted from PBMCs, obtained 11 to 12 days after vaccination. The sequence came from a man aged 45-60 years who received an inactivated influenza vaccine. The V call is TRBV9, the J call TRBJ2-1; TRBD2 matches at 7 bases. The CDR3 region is CASSVGEGRSYNEQFF. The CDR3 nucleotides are TGTGCCAGCAGCGTAGGGGAGGGTAGGTCCTACAATGAGCAGTTCTTC.